Below are 16 T cell receptor beta chains sequenced from a single sample in a study of shared clonotypes between healthy human individuals. The protocol was immunoSEQ multiplex PCR, while the TCRdb copy is restricted to in-frame clones and leaves out a portion. The sample lists approximately 530,000 clones, almost 97% occurring once. Sequenced: naive CD4+ T cells sorted from blood. Stated subset: CD45RA+ positively selected. The receptors were sampled from a young woman in good health.

J is TRBJ2-7 and V is TRBV4-1, with 9 bases identical to TRBD1. The V segment lost 5 bases and the J segment 2 bases; nucleotides outside the gene matches: 7. This CDR3 comprises 15 residues. The germline V gene encodes CDR1 MGHRA and CDR2 YSYEKL. In DNA form, the CDR3 reads TGCGCCAGCAGCGCACCCGGGACAGGGACCTACGAGCAGTACTTC. This encodes CASSAPGTGTYEQYF.

About this clone: Within the sample, other DNA sequences also encode this same CDR3. The chain uses TRBV28 and TRBJ1-3, with 7 bases lining up with TRBD1. J lost 0 bases, V lost 5 bases, and 4 bases had no gene match. Germline CDR1 reads MDHEN; CDR2 reads SYDVKM. The CDR3 runs 15 residues. CDR3 nucleotide sequence: TGTGCCAGCAGTCCGGGGACAGCCTCTGGAAACACCATATATTTT. Its protein is CASSPGTASGNTIYF.

The chain employs TRBV5-5 and TRBJ2-1; 11 bases fit TRBD2. Per germline, CDR1 SGHKS and CDR2 YYEKEE (reference sequence). CDR3 length: 16 residues. With V trimmed by 1 base and J by 4 bases, 4 bases remained unmatched. Here the CDR3 reads CASSLSLAGGYNEQFF. CDR3 DNA: TGTGCCAGCAGCTTGTCTCTAGCGGGAGGTTACAATGAGCAGTTCTTC.

This clone was detected only a few times. Additional DNA sequences in this sample encode the identical CDR3. The chain recombines TRBV19 with TRBJ2-5; D gene uncertain. The V and J ends lost 5 bases and 0 bases respectively, with 4 bases between them. Per germline, CDR1 LNHDA and CDR2 SQIVND (reference sequence). The CDR3 extends over 12 amino acids. The DNA of the CDR3 is TGTGCCAGTAGTTCGTACCAAGAGACCCAGTACTTC. Protein sequence: CASSSYQETQYF.

The V and J genes are TRBV11-3 and TRBJ2-7; 10 bases match TRBD1. The germline V gene encodes CDR1 SGHNT and CDR2 YENEEA. J was trimmed by 2 bases and V by 11 bases; bases with no gene match: 9. The CDR3 is 14 residues long. Here the CDR3 reads CASAGGQGTYEQYF. The CDR3 DNA reads TGTGCCTCCGCCGGGGGACAGGGGACCTACGAGCAGTACTTC.

J is TRBJ2-5 and V is TRBV19; 12 positions match TRBD2. The closer fit of TRBJ2-7 to the DNA end suggests the J call may be wrong. This CDR3 spans 13 amino acids. Germline V lookup: CDR1 LNHDA, CDR2 SQIVND (reference sequence). The CDR3 protein is CASSTSGRYEQYF. The CDR3 DNA sequence: TGTGCCAGTTCCACTAGCGGGAGGTACGAGCAGTACTTC.

V and J are TRBV6-5 and TRBJ2-7; D is perhaps TRBD1 (6 bases). Germline V gene sequence: CDR1 MNHEY, CDR2 SVGAGI. There are 15 residues in the CDR3. V dropped 6 bases and J dropped 6 bases, with 21 bases sitting between them. The CDR3 is CASSERTDTRGEQYF. The CDR3 coding sequence is TGTGCCAGCAGCGAGAGGACAGACACCAGGGGCGAGCAGTACTTC.

This chain uses TRBV6-1 with TRBJ1-5; D perhaps matches TRBD1 (5 bases). The CDR3 spans 15 residues. The V gene lost 2 bases and the J gene lost 1 base, with 9 bases spanning the gap. Germline V gene sequence: CDR1 MNHNS, CDR2 SASEGT. CDR3 in DNA: TGTGCCAGCAGTGAATCGGGGGGGAGCAATCAGCCCCAGCATTTT. The encoded protein is CASSESGGSNQPQHF.

The chain couples TRBV28 to TRBJ2-6; 8 positions match TRBD1. CDR1 and CDR2 from the germline V gene are MDHEN and SYDVKM. The junction had 10 bases not matched to a gene; V was cut back by 8 bases and J by 4 bases. The CDR3 length is 16 residues. CDR3 in amino acids: CASSTRGRVGANVLTF. DNA for the CDR3: TGTGCCAGCTCGACCAGGGGGCGCGTAGGGGCCAACGTCCTGACTTTC. The full variable domain, in which reference TRBV28 and TRBJ2-6 provide the parts outside the CDR3, is DVKVTQSSRYLVKRTGEKVFLECVQDMDHENMFWYRQDPGLGLRLIYFSYDVKMKEKGDIPEGYSVSREKKERFSLILESASTNQTSMYLCASSTRGRVGANVLTFGAGSRLTVL.

The chain has TRBV10-3 and TRBJ1-1; tentatively, D is TRBD1 (5 bases). The CDR3 has 15 residues. The ends were cut back, 0 bases at V and 2 bases at J, with 10 bases in the middle. The V gene's germline CDR1 is ENHRY and CDR2 SYGVKD. The CDR3 nucleotides read TGTGCCATCAGTGAGTCGGGGGGGGAAAACACTGAAGCTTTCTTT. It specifies CAISESGGENTEAFF.

V gene TRBV7-9 combines with J gene TRBJ2-7; 8 bases map to TRBD1. CDR1 and CDR2 (germline): SEHNR, FQNEAQ (reference sequence). V lost 3 bases to trimming and J lost 2 bases; unmatched junction nucleotides: 3. The CDR3 extends over 14 amino acids. CDR3 DNA sequence: TGTGCCAGCAGCTTCGGGACAGGAGCCTACGAGCAGTACTTC. It specifies CASSFGTGAYEQYF.

This chain joins TRBV6-1 and TRBJ2-2; D is ambiguous. The CDR3 contains 14 residues. The germline CDR1 and CDR2 sequences are MNHNS and SASEGT. The V and J ends lost 8 bases and 2 bases respectively, with 12 bases between them. CDR3 bases: TGTGCCAGCCAAAGGACGGTTAACACCGGGGAGCTGTTTTTT. This gives the protein CASQRTVNTGELFF.

CDR3 residues: CASSLAGFPLHF. Here the CDR3 DNA reads TGCGCCAGCAGCTTGGCGGGGTTCCCCCTCCACTTT. The chain recombines TRBV5-1 with TRBJ1-6, with D uncertain. The germline gives CDR1 SGHRS, CDR2 YFSETQ. The germline V and J ends were trimmed by 0 bases and 13 bases, with 8 bases remaining between them. The CDR3 covers 12 residues.

V gene TRBV7-3 combines with J gene TRBJ2-3; 7 nucleotides match TRBD2. After removal of 4 bases from V and 8 bases from J, the junction contained 15 bases not matched to a gene. Germline loops: CDR1 SGHTA, CDR2 FQGTGA. This CDR3 is 16 amino acids long. The CDR3 nucleotides are TGTGCCAGCAGCTCCCGGGGAGGGGTAGCCCACGCTACGCAGTATTTT. Translation: CASSSRGGVAHATQYF. Together with reference TRBV7-3 and TRBJ2-3, the CDR3 gives the full variable domain: GAGVSQTPSNKVTEKGKYVELRCDPISGHTALYWYRQSLGQGPEFLIYFQGTGAADDSGLPNDRFFAVRPEGSVSTLKIQRTERGDSAVYLCASSSRGGVAHATQYFGPGTRLTVL.

V is TRBV28 and J is TRBJ1-1; D remains ambiguous. The CDR3 loop spans 14 amino acids. Trimming removed 6 bases from V and 0 bases from J, with 11 bases in between. Per germline, CDR1 MDHEN and CDR2 SYDVKM. The CDR3: CASRFDTLNTEAFF. The CDR3 bases are TGTGCCAGCAGGTTTGACACTTTGAACACTGAAGCTTTCTTT.

The chain recombines TRBV2 with TRBJ2-7; tentative D call: TRBD1 (6 bases). Trimming stripped 8 bases from V and 3 bases from J, with 17 bases between. The CDR3 has 14 amino acids. Germline CDR1 is SNHLY and CDR2 is FYNNEI. The CDR3 nucleotides read TGTGCCAGCCTTATCCATTCACAGGGCTACGAGCAGTACTTC. It codes for CASLIHSQGYEQYF.